The entry that follows covers one TCR beta chain sequence. Its antigen remains undetermined. The sample comes from a study of cytomegalovirus exposure and HLA in healthy donors (dated by TCRdb to 2016 to 2017). About the full investigation: An earlier analysis of approximately 600 of the donors reported more than 250 Gb of sequence data and approximately 110 million unique TCR beta sequences from about 179 million T cells. An early release that covered 640 HLA-typed donors contained approximately 290 gigabases of sequencing data and roughly 84 million unique TCR sequences. The genetic ancestry cluster associated with self-reported Caucasian donors included 81% of the roughly 390 genotyped donors. The study was designed to test whether signatures of past pathogen exposure could be identified by cataloging public T cell receptors. The T cell repertoires of several hundred subjects were profiled by immunosequencing and related to cytomegalovirus serostatus. Besides the first cohort of 500 to 700 subjects, a separate validation cohort made up of roughly 120 different subjects was used. High-throughput TCR immunosequencing, statistical association of individual TCRs with disease status, and machine learning were combined to predict cytomegalovirus infection status. A later analysis re-analyzed previously published TCR beta repertoires from roughly 630 donors and added high-resolution HLA genotyping to study TCR occurrence patterns. Rather than using new phenotypic data, the later analysis identified candidate immune exposures from TCR beta sequences and from how often those sequences occurred across donors. An earlier analysis of 587 of the donors used high-throughput TCR beta sequencing to judge whether each TCR beta V gene segment behaved as functional or pseudogenic. Donor age, sex, ethnicity and CMV serostatus were compiled alongside the repertoire data. In a later genetic analysis, genome-wide SNP genotypes for about 60% of the 666 donors were used, and that subset was treated as a discovery cohort. All discovery cohort repertoires had been generated using a single sequencing platform. Class I and class II HLA loci were covered by the typing at four-digit resolution. Typing coverage varied by locus: roughly 620-640 donors for A, B, C, DRB1 and DQB1; 500 to 550 for DQA1; around 610 for DPA1; about 450 for DPB1. About five DR-DQ haplotypes were handled as single units for association and clustering because linkage in the cohort was strong. Among some 410 genotyped donors of the cohort, an average of about 240,000 unique TCR beta nucleotide sequences were sequenced per donor, around a sixth of them non-productive.

The cohort comprised several hundred healthy bone marrow donors. All cohort members were sampled while nominally healthy, although unrecorded immune exposures were likely present. The donor tested CMV seronegative and was one of the 352 seronegative cohort members. A peripheral blood sample was provided by each donor, and peripheral blood mononuclear cells were used for TCR beta sequencing. The Qiagen DNeasy Blood Extraction Kit was used to extract genomic DNA from the blood cell samples. The library came from the immunoSEQ multiplex PCR assay. For the multiplex PCR, a mixture combining 60 forward primers for TCR Vbeta segments and 13 reverse primers for TCR Jbeta segments was used. A multiplex PCR assay on genomic DNA amplified the CDR3 region of rearranged TCR beta genes. The amplified TCR beta libraries were sequenced on the Illumina HiSeq System as 87-base-pair reads. For the original study's pipeline: A later analysis tallied about 77 million unique TCR beta chains across the roughly 610 repertoires, and around 10 million of those chains were shared by two or more donors. To remove PCR and sequencing errors, raw reads were error-corrected and collapsed into unique sequences using a nearest-neighbor algorithm that merged closely related sequences. V, D and J gene segments were assigned by aligning CDR3 sequences to IMGT reference sequences. For a sequence to be retained, at least a six-nucleotide match to both a V gene segment and a J gene segment was required. Rearrangements were called productive when the CDR3 lacked stop codons and stayed in frame with V and J; all others were non-productive. CDR3 was defined by IMGT convention, running from the second conserved V-encoded cysteine to the conserved J-encoded phenylalanine. The earlier analysis of fewer than 750 of the donors excluded sequences that lacked an unambiguous match to a single V gene segment. In an earlier analysis of 450 to 750 of the donors, a V segment was called functional when productive rearrangements were above 56.7%, and segregating when the standard deviation between donors exceeded 5%. A statistical classification framework was built for diagnosing cytomegalovirus status from the catalog of TCR beta chain sequences. A later analysis assigned V and J genes by comparing TCR nucleotide sequences with IMGT/GENE-DB human TR gene sequences. Using the TCRdist pipeline, a later analysis assigned CDR3 sequences along with most-parsimonious VDJ recombination scenarios. In a later analysis, each TCR beta chain was defined by its CDR3 amino acid sequence together with its V-gene family, and reads without a unique V-gene family were excluded. In a later analysis, fewer than 600 highly shared, low-generation-probability nucleotide sequences were removed to address suspected cross-contamination and a sequencing artifact. A later analysis calculated a clonal expansion index for each public chain from normalized within-repertoire ranks of inferred template counts. In a later analysis, generation probabilities were computed using a VDJ recombination model fitted to out-of-frame rearrangements, and the results were checked against IGoR. Hypergeometric tests were used in a later analysis to score TCR-TCR, TCR-HLA and TCR-CMV co-occurrence, with a repertoire-size bias correction applied to the TCR pairs. A later analysis estimated false discovery rates by permuting HLA or CMV assignments 20 times. A later analysis grouped co-occurring TCRs with DBSCAN, adding TCRdist sequence similarity when clustering within HLA-allele-positive subsets. For co-occurrence clustering, repertoires with fewer than 30,000 or more than 120,000 public chains were excluded, along with roughly 5 repertoires with anomalous nucleotide sharing. TCRdb holds this immuneACCESS table with in-frame rearrangements only. Some clones are missing; in checked studies, unresolved V genes explain under half, and the rest has no known cause. V, J and clone size are those of that table, while D and trimming were read from the DNA. The sample table includes tens of thousands of clones. The top ten hold roughly 8% of the sample.

V lost 6 bases and J lost 7 bases, and the count of bases not matched to a germline gene is 6. The CDR3 sequence holds 14 residues, the cysteine and phenylalanine included. The CDR3 DNA has 42 bases and is translated from base 1. The germline V gene (reference sequence) yields MNHEY for CDR1 and SMNVEV for CDR2. Overall study outcomes, separate from this receptor: Cytomegalovirus status was reported to be diagnosed by the classifier with high specificity and sensitivity in both the original and validation cohorts. Assigning TCR associations to individual alleles was difficult when HLA alleles, especially DR and DQ, strongly co-occurred. The authors suggested that the approach could potentially be generalized to other disease states and immunological phenotypes. A later analysis associated approximately 17,000 TCR beta sequences with specific HLA alleles at a false discovery rate of 0.05. In an earlier analysis of about 600 of the donors, most TCR beta V segments appeared in productive rearrangements about 87% or about 30% of the time, broadly matching IMGT annotations. A later genetic analysis associated a missense DCLRE1C variant with V-gene and J-gene trimming of TCR beta chains, and an independent cohort replicated the association. A further reported finding was that TCR beta sequences accurately predicted the HLA-A and HLA-B alleles for most subjects in the first cohort. The only immune exposure information available for the cohort was CMV serostatus. Because some donors lacked HLA typing at each locus, the association tests relied only on the typed subset. Most TCR sequences were seen in very few donors, while some public TCRs were found in many individuals. According to a later genetic analysis, donors in an Asian-associated ancestry cluster had fewer N-insertions in productive TCRs than the approximately 690-donor mean. Presence/absence analyses assumed roughly uniform sequencing depth across donors, an assumption that may not hold. In a later analysis, HLA-associated TCR beta chains showed more clonal expansion and lower generation probabilities than non-associated chains that were equally common. Correlated functional status among segregating V segments might be attributable to linkage disequilibrium, but an unknown experimental factor could not be ruled out. The cohort was sequenced for TCR beta chains only, and without alpha or paired-chain data the features that could be detected were limited. Because the 87-base-pair reads could not distinguish some IMGT-functional V segments, including TRBV6-2 and TRBV6-3, those segments were excluded. A group of highly shared sequence variants was considered likely to be a technical artifact of the sequencing pipeline. Because counts were too low, some 16 rarely observed V segments, including chromosome 9 orphons, were excluded from the earlier analysis of 587 of the donors. In vitro tests confirmed that three of the cytomegalovirus-associated TCR beta chains recognize cytomegalovirus antigens. In a later analysis, the rate of TCR association differed among HLA loci, with DRB1 alleles having the most associated TCRs and HLA-C alleles having the fewest. In a later analysis, most CMV-associated TCR beta chains were found to appear HLA-restricted, with HLA associations seemingly driven largely by CMV exposure. In the study, some 160 TCR beta chains were listed as associated with cytomegalovirus. In a later analysis, several top co-occurrence clusters were reported to appear linked to parvovirus B19, influenza, CMV and Epstein-Barr virus.

Source material: PBMCs. The clonotype originates from a male donor in good health and CMV-seronegative. The chain is encoded by TRBV27 joined to TRBJ2-7; 13 middle bases align to TRBD2. The nucleotide sequence is given as TGTGCCAGCAGCCAGGGACTAGCGGGGTATGAGCAGTACTTC. It is translated as CASSQGLAGYEQYF.